The source of this T cell receptor (beta chain) is a study of ipilimumab plus nivolumab after autologous stem cell transplantation. Turning to the study itself: Typical patient got 5 ipilimumab doses and 7 or 8 nivolumab doses (median). The DLBCL cohort had primary refractory and relapsed disease, with 18-month progression-free survival of around 84% and 29%.

As to this clone: The junction differs from germline at one of its ends, possibly a read error.

Sequenced by immunoSEQ multiplex PCR; TCRdb stores in-frame clones only, minus some. Of 10,000 or so clones in the sample, roughly three quarters are singletons; the top ten hold 25% to 35%. Patients got ipilimumab 1 mg/kg beginning 14 to 28 days post-transplant. Dosing: nivolumab 3 mg/kg IV, weeks 1, 4, 7, 10, then every two weeks to week 26. The specimen comprised PBMCs, sampled in a trial of ipilimumab plus nivolumab as post-transplant consolidation. The clonotype originates from a male donor with diffuse large B-cell lymphoma.

This CDR3 reads CASSLDYSDTQYF. CDR3 nucleotide sequence: TGTGCTAGCAGCTTAGACTACTCAGATACGCAGTATTTT. The chain employs TRBV7-7 and TRBJ2-3; tentatively, D is TRBD2 (5 bases). CDR1 is SSHAT, CDR2 FNYEAQ, per germline (reference sequence). This CDR3 has 13 residues.